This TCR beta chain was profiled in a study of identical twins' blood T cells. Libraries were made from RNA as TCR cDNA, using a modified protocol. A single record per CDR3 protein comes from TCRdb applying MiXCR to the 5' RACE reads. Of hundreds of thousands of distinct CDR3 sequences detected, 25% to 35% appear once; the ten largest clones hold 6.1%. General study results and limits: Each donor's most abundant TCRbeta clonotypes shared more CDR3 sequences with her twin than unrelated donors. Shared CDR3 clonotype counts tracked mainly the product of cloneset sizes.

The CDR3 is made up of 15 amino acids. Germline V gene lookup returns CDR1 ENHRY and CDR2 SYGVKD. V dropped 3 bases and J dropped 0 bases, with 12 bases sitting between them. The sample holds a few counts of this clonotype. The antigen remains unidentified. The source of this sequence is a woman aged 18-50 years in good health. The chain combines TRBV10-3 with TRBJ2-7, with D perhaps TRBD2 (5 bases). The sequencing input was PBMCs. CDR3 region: CAISDVETISYEQYF. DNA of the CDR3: TGTGCCATCAGTGATGTCGAGACTATCTCCTACGAGCAGTACTTC.